This is a list of T cell receptor beta chains from one sample in a study of neurological immune-mediated disorders. TCRdb re-derived calls from the 5' RACE reads in MiXCR, one entry per CDR3 protein. The sample has about 80,000 distinct CDR3 sequences; nearly 6% are singletons. The sequencing sample was made of PBMCs. The receptor set was obtained from a woman in her sixties with multiple sclerosis. Both conserved end residues are part of each CDR3. A D gene is named only where the DNA matches it firmly. Only part of the rows carry a size: once, few, many, or a class if the clone is expanded.

v_call	j_call	d_call	clone_size	cdr3_aa	cdr3_nt
TRBV12-3/TRBV12-4	TRBJ2-6	NA	many	CASSLAEGRGANVLTF	TGTGCCAGCAGTTTAGCGGAGGGAAGGGGGGCCAACGTCCTGACTTTC
TRBV7-9	TRBJ1-2	NA	many	CASSSWDGNYGYTF	TGTGCCAGCAGCTCCTGGGACGGAAACTATGGCTACACCTTC
TRBV27	TRBJ2-6	NA	many	CASSSLTAGANVLTF	TGTGCCAGCAGTTCATTGACAGCTGGGGCCAACGTCCTGACTTTC
TRBV6-6	TRBJ1-1	TRBD1	many	CASSIQGAHTEAFF	TGTGCCAGCAGTATACAGGGGGCGCACACTGAAGCTTTCTTT
TRBV19	TRBJ1-2	NA	few	CASSIDNRVSYGYTF	TGTGCCAGTAGTATAGATAACAGGGTGAGCTATGGCTACACCTTC
TRBV27	TRBJ2-7	NA	NA	CASSLSSTGYEQYF	TGTGCCAGTAGTTTATCGTCTACCGGGTACGAGCAGTACTTC
TRBV20-1	TRBJ2-1	TRBD2	many	CSAREGPAGNNEQFF	TGCAGTGCTAGAGAAGGACCAGCGGGGAACAATGAGCAGTTCTTC
TRBV5-1	TRBJ1-1	NA	NA	CASSLSPASLNTEAFF	TGCGCCAGCAGCCTCTCCCCGGCGAGTTTGAACACTGAAGCTTTCTTT
TRBV29-1	TRBJ2-3	NA	many	CSVEVTGTDTQYF	TGCAGCGTTGAGGTAACGGGGACAGATACGCAGTATTTT
TRBV11-2	TRBJ2-7	NA	many	CASSLNRGGLEQYF	TGTGCCAGCAGCTTAAACAGGGGGGGCCTCGAGCAGTACTTC
TRBV25-1	TRBJ2-5	NA	many	CASSDSGRYQETQYF	TGTGCCAGCAGTGATTCGGGCCGGTACCAAGAGACCCAGTACTTC
TRBV20-1	TRBJ2-7	NA	many	CSARDLTREVYEQYF	TGCAGTGCTAGAGACCTTACCAGGGAGGTCTACGAGCAGTACTTC
TRBV15	TRBJ1-1	NA	many	CATSRDSWGNTEAFF	TGTGCCACCAGCAGAGATAGTTGGGGGAACACTGAAGCTTTCTTT
TRBV10-3	TRBJ1-4	NA	many	CAISDGTANEKLFF	TGTGCCATCAGTGACGGGACTGCCAATGAAAAACTGTTTTTT
TRBV18	TRBJ2-7	NA	NA	CASSPVAGPYEQYF	TGTGCCAGCTCACCAGTGGCCGGTCCCTACGAGCAGTACTTC
TRBV6-6	TRBJ2-3	NA	many	CASSYRDADTQYF	TGTGCCAGCAGCTACAGGGACGCAGATACGCAGTATTTT
TRBV21-1	TRBJ2-1	NA	many	CASSPGTRNQYNEQFF	TGTGCCAGCAGCCCCGGGACTAGAAACCAATACAATGAGCAGTTCTTC
TRBV6-5	TRBJ2-7	TRBD2	few	CASSYLVAGGRSFEQYF	TGTGCCAGCAGTTACTTGGTAGCGGGGGGCCGCTCCTTCGAGCAGTACTTC